This T cell receptor beta chain was identified in a study of blood T cells in healthy people across ages. This clonotype was recorded only once. Next came a second PCR, run for about 7 to 12 cycles, which used a sample-barcoded 5' primer along with a J-beta primer mix. TCRdb passed the 5' RACE reads through MiXCR, listing each CDR3 protein once. The table includes about 800,000 distinct CDR3 sequences, 20% to 25% detected once. This sample also belongs to another study, concerning T cells of mothers and their children.

Sequencing was performed on blood. This TCR was recovered from a boy younger than 18 in good health.

CDR3 protein: CASSPSTGTYEQYF. Written as DNA, the CDR3 is TGTGCCAGCTCACCCTCAACAGGGACCTACGAGCAGTACTTC. This chain connects TRBV18 to TRBJ2-7; weak D call: TRBD1 (6 bases). The V end lost 3 bases, the J end lost 2 bases, and 11 bases lay between the germline ends. CDR1 and CDR2 (germline): KGHSH, LQKENI. This CDR3 contains 14 residues.